These T cell receptor beta chains were read from a single sample in a study of blood T cell repertoires in COVID-19. Sequencing used immunoSEQ multiplex PCR; TCRdb keeps in-frame clones, though not all of them. In the table there are about 290,000 clones, around 81% of which are singletons. Material for sequencing was peripheral blood. Receptors originate from a woman in her fifties or sixties with active or convalescent COVID-19. Both conserved end residues are part of each CDR3. The order of the fields is CDR3 length, clone size, V gene, D gene, J gene, CDR3 protein, CDR3 DNA. The D gene is left open where the match is weak. Clone size is shown for a subset of rows, as once, few, many or a class of expanded clone.

>14|.|TRBV5-4|.|TRBJ2-3
CASSLRLEVDTQYF
TGTGCCAGCAGTCTGAGGCTAGAGGTTGATACGCAGTATTTT
>15|.|TRBV5-1|.|TRBJ2-1
CASSPGLSSGNEQFF
TGCGCCAGCAGCCCGGGACTTTCTTCGGGGAATGAGCAGTTCTTC
>15|once|TRBV27|TRBD1|TRBJ2-7
CASSLGPGGGFEQYF
TGTGCCAGCAGTTTAGGGCCAGGGGGCGGTTTCGAGCAGTACTTC
>16|.|TRBV7-8|TRBD1|TRBJ1-1
CASSSRRDRVGTEAFF
TGTGCCAGCAGCTCCCGCCGGGACAGGGTTGGTACTGAAGCTTTCTTT
>13|.|TRBV18|.|TRBJ1-1
CASSPGVAGEAFF
TGTGCCAGCTCCCCGGGGGTCGCGGGTGAAGCTTTCTTT
>16|.|TRBV14|TRBD2|TRBJ2-1
CASSQRLAVTYNEQFF
TGTGCCAGCAGCCAGAGACTAGCGGTTACCTACAATGAGCAGTTCTTC
>15|.|TRBV19|.|TRBJ2-3
CASSIAAGGWDTQYF
TGTGCCAGTAGTATAGCCGCTGGCGGGTGGGATACGCAGTATTTT
>14|.|TRBV4-1|TRBD1|TRBJ1-1
CASSWDRGSTEAFF
TGCGCCAGCAGCTGGGACAGGGGGTCCACTGAAGCTTTCTTT
>16|.|TRBV11-2|TRBD1|TRBJ2-2
CASSQRQGASTGELFF
TGTGCCAGCAGCCAGAGACAGGGGGCGAGCACCGGGGAGCTGTTTTTT
>19|once|TRBV5-1|.|TRBJ1-4
CASSPDILSTRGTNEKLFF
TGCGCCAGCAGCCCGGACATCCTTTCGACGCGGGGTACGAATGAAAAACTGTTTTTT
>20|.|TRBV9|TRBD1|TRBJ2-6
CASSDPFPGQGISGANVLTF
TGTGCCAGCAGCGACCCTTTTCCGGGACAGGGGATTTCTGGGGCCAACGTCCTGACTTTC
>17|few|TRBV21-1|.|TRBJ1-2
CASSKGAHRGQNYGYTF
TGTGCCAGCAGCAAAGGGGCGCACAGGGGGCAGAACTATGGCTACACCTTC
>10|.|TRBV20-1|TRBD1|TRBJ1-1
CSVDRGEAFF
TGCAGTGTTGACAGGGGAGAAGCTTTCTTT
>15|.|TRBV28|.|TRBJ1-1
CASSVPNRRIAEAFF
TGTGCCAGCAGTGTCCCAAACCGCAGGATCGCTGAAGCTTTCTTT
>13|.|TRBV7-8|.|TRBJ1-1
CASSSGTNPEAFF
TGTGCCAGCAGCTCCGGGACAAATCCAGAAGCTTTCTTT
>14|.|TRBV5-1|.|TRBJ1-1
CASSLAGPDTEAFF
TGCGCCAGCAGCTTGGCAGGGCCGGACACTGAAGCTTTCTTT
>14|.|TRBV24-1|.|TRBJ2-3
CATSGVTRSDTQYF
TGTGCCACCAGTGGAGTAACGCGTTCAGATACGCAGTATTTT
>18|.|TRBV7-8|TRBD2|TRBJ2-7
CASSAEPLGLAGRYEQYF
TGTGCCAGCAGCGCCGAACCTCTTGGGCTAGCGGGAAGGTACGAGCAGTACTTC
>15|.|TRBV5-1|TRBD2|TRBJ2-1
CASSNSGSSYNEQFF
TGCGCCAGCAGCAATAGCGGGAGCTCCTACAATGAGCAGTTCTTC
>16|.|TRBV3-1/TRBV3-2|TRBD2|TRBJ2-2
CASSQGGLAGTGELFF
TGTGCCAGCAGCCAAGGTGGCCTAGCGGGGACCGGGGAGCTGTTTTTT
>15|.|TRBV29-1|.|TRBJ1-2
CSVERVVGVNYGYTF
TGCAGCGTTGAACGGGTTGTAGGGGTGAACTATGGCTACACCTTC
>18|.|TRBV29-1|TRBD1|TRBJ2-6
CSVEAGTGGAGGANVLTF
TGCAGCGTTGAAGCCGGGACAGGGGGCGCTGGTGGGGCCAACGTCCTGACTTTC
>15|.|TRBV14|.|TRBJ1-6
CASSQDRGRYSPLHF
TGTGCCAGCAGCCAAGATCGTGGCAGGTACTCACCCCTCCACTTT
>15|.|TRBV30|TRBD1|TRBJ2-2
CAWSVWTGNTGELFF
TGTGCCTGGAGTGTATGGACAGGGAACACCGGGGAGCTGTTTTTT
>16|.|TRBV4-2|TRBD2|TRBJ2-7
CASSLGTSGRFYEQYF
TGTGCCAGCAGCCTAGGGACTAGCGGGAGATTCTACGAGCAGTACTTC
>16|.|TRBV13|.|TRBJ2-2
CASSSPTAMNTGELFF
TGTGCCAGCAGCTCACCGACAGCTATGAACACCGGGGAGCTGTTTTTT
>16|.|TRBV7-3|TRBD2|TRBJ2-1
CASSLSRASGRNEQFF
TGTGCCAGCAGCTTATCGCGGGCTAGCGGGCGCAATGAGCAGTTCTTC
>15|.|TRBV5-8|TRBD2|TRBJ2-1
CASRLLAGPGDEQFF
TGTGCCAGCAGATTACTAGCGGGACCCGGGGATGAGCAGTTCTTC
>15|.|TRBV7-6|TRBD2|TRBJ2-7
CASSLVSGALYEQYF
TGTGCCAGCAGCTTAGTAAGCGGGGCCCTCTACGAGCAGTACTTC
>16|.|TRBV10-3|.|TRBJ2-2
CAIGPQGREDTGELFF
TGTGCCATCGGCCCTCAGGGGAGGGAGGACACCGGGGAGCTGTTTTTT
>17|.|TRBV10-1|TRBD2|TRBJ2-1
CASSLLAGVVRGNEQFF
TGCGCCAGCAGTTTGCTAGCGGGAGTGGTTCGGGGCAATGAGCAGTTCTTC
>14|.|TRBV18|.|TRBJ1-1
CASSPPGVNTEAFF
TGTGCCAGCTCACCACCGGGAGTGAACACTGAAGCTTTCTTT
>18|.|TRBV7-3|.|TRBJ2-1
CASSLLARTAGSYNEQFF
TGTGCCAGCAGCTTACTCGCTCGGACGGCGGGGTCCTACAATGAGCAGTTCTTC
>14|few|TRBV5-1|.|TRBJ2-2
CASQAGANTGELFF
TGCGCCAGCCAGGCAGGGGCGAACACCGGGGAGCTGTTTTTT
>13|.|TRBV28|.|TRBJ1-2
CASSLIGGYGYTF
TGTGCCAGCAGTTTAATAGGGGGCTATGGCTACACCTTC
>15|.|TRBV5-4|.|TRBJ2-7
CASSSPEGAEREQYF
TGTGCCAGCAGCTCGCCGGAGGGGGCGGAACGAGAGCAGTACTTC
>15|few|TRBV2|.|TRBJ2-3
CASNSGTVLPDTQYF
TGTGCCAGCAACTCTGGAACAGTCCTTCCAGATACGCAGTATTTT
>14|.|TRBV19|.|TRBJ1-1
CASSIGGGDVEAFF
TGTGCCAGTAGTATCGGGGGGGGCGATGTGGAAGCTTTCTTT
>11|.|TRBV20-1|TRBD1|TRBJ1-1
CSAIRDSEAFF
TGCAGTGCTATCAGGGACAGTGAAGCTTTCTTT